What follows are 20 T cell receptor beta chains derived from one specimen sequenced in a study of T cell responses to AZD1222 COVID-19 vaccine (dated by TCRdb to the early 2020s). The sample's time point label, decoded: about 28 days (+/-7) after the second vaccine dose. Library preparation was by the immunoSEQ multiplex PCR assay. This immuneACCESS table, as held by TCRdb, lists in-frame sequences with V and J called but not all clones. Of the missing ones, under half trace to an unresolved V gene in checked studies; the others have no known cause. In this sample the table shows about 160,000 clones, 75% to 95% of which occur a single time. The ten top clones hold around 3.1% of the sample. The sample consisted of peripheral blood, taken 28 days after the second AZD1222 dose. The receptors were gathered from an adult who received the AZD1222 COVID-19 vaccine.

J is TRBJ1-2 and V is TRBV2, with 7 bases fitting TRBD1. Germline CDR1 SNHLY, CDR2 FYNNEI. This CDR3 has 13 residues. J gave up 7 bases and V 5 bases, and 7 bases lay outside the gene matches. For the CDR3, the DNA is TGTGCCAGCAGTTTCAAGGGGGCGGGTGGCTACACCTTC. Protein: CASSFKGAGGYTF.

V is TRBV7-9 and J is TRBJ2-7; TRBD2 aligns across 14 bases. CDR1 SEHNR and CDR2 FQNEAQ come from the germline V gene (reference sequence). The CDR3 spans 16 residues. With 5 bases clipped from V and 2 bases from J, the junction kept 5 bases outside the gene matches. In DNA form, the CDR3 reads TGTGCCAGCAGCCCCGGACTAGCGGGAGGTCCCTACGAGCAGTACTTC. It translates to CASSPGLAGGPYEQYF.

The chain is built from TRBV30 and TRBJ2-5; the D is unclear. The ends were cut back, 2 bases at V and 3 bases at J, with 7 bases in the middle. Germline V lookup: CDR1 GTSNPN, CDR2 SVGIG (reference sequence). CDR3 length: 12 residues. The CDR3 nucleotides are TGTGCCTGGAGTTTCGGCGAAGAGACCCAGTACTTC. Its protein is CAWSFGEETQYF.

This clone has just one count. The chain joins TRBV11-2 to TRBJ1-4; 7 bases line up with TRBD1. V lost 3 bases to trimming and J lost 4 bases; unmatched junction nucleotides: 2. Germline CDR1 reads SGHAT; CDR2 reads FQNNGV. This CDR3 spans 14 amino acids. Here the CDR3 DNA reads TGTGCCAGCAGCTTCGGGACAGATAATGAAAAACTGTTTTTT. It codes for CASSFGTDNEKLFF.

The gene calls are TRBV18 and TRBJ2-3; TRBD2 aligns across 12 bases. The CDR3 runs to 16 residues. With 2 bases clipped from V and 0 bases from J, the junction kept 0 bases outside the gene matches. CDR1 and CDR2 from the germline V gene are KGHSH and LQKENI. CDR3 in DNA: TGTGCCAGCTCACCAGGACTAGCGGGAAGCACAGATACGCAGTATTTT. This sequence encodes CASSPGLAGSTDTQYF.

CDR3 residues: CASSPRSGPSPTYEQYF. The CDR3 DNA follows: TGTGCCAGCAGTCCCCGTTCTGGACCTTCGCCGACCTACGAGCAGTACTTC. The chain employs TRBV27 and TRBJ2-7; D not certain. The CDR3 totals 17 residues. With 5 bases removed from V and 2 bases from J, the gap between germline ends came to 22 bases. The germline V gene encodes CDR1 MNHEY and CDR2 SMNVEV (reference sequence).

The chain combines TRBV5-1 with TRBJ1-1, with 7 bases aligning to TRBD1. V trimming: 0 bases; J trimming: 5 bases; junction bases outside the gene matches: 4. In germline, CDR1 is SGHRS, CDR2 YFSETQ. CDR3 size: 14 residues. The CDR3 reads CASSLEQGITEAFF. CDR3 DNA sequence: TGCGCCAGCAGCTTGGAACAGGGGATTACTGAAGCTTTCTTT.

J is TRBJ1-6 and V is TRBV19; 8 nucleotides align to TRBD1. This CDR3 is 15 amino acids long. CDR1 and CDR2 (germline): LNHDA, SQIVND (reference sequence). The J segment lost 9 bases and the V segment lost 6 bases, leaving 10 bases of the junction unmatched. Here the CDR3 reads CASRSTGDDASPLHF. CDR3 nucleotide sequence: TGTGCCAGTAGGTCGACAGGGGATGACGCTTCACCCCTCCACTTT.

There are a few counts of this clone. The chain has TRBV27 and TRBJ2-7; D is perhaps TRBD2 (5 bases). This CDR3 is 14 amino acids long. Germline CDR1 and CDR2: MNHEY and SMNVEV (reference sequence). V lost 1 base to trimming and J lost 3 bases, with 10 bases between them. This CDR3 is CASSLFRTGYEQYF. Written as DNA, the CDR3 is TGTGCCAGCAGTTTATTTCGGACTGGCTACGAGCAGTACTTC.

The chain combines TRBV18 with TRBJ1-2, with D unresolved. The ends were cut back, 6 bases at V and 4 bases at J, with 18 bases in the middle. Germline V gives CDR1 KGHSH, CDR2 LQKENI. The CDR3 sequence is 15 residues long. CDR3 loop: CASSLDETFRYGYTF. The CDR3 nucleotides read TGTGCCAGCTCCCTAGACGAGACATTCCGCTATGGCTACACCTTC. Looking up the rest from reference TRBV18 and TRBJ1-2 gives the full variable domain: NAGVMQNPRHLVRRRGQEARLRCSPMKGHSHVYWYRQLPEEGLKFMVYLQKENIIDESGMPKERFSAEFPKEGPSILRIQQVVRGDSAAYFCASSLDETFRYGYTFGSGTRLTVV.

CDR3 DNA: TGTGCCAGCAGTTACTCGACGGGGATAGGAGAGACCCAGTACTTC. It is translated as CASSYSTGIGETQYF. This chain uses TRBV6-5 with TRBJ2-5, with D possibly being TRBD2 (5 bases). The CDR3 sequence is 15 residues long. The germline V gene has CDR1 MNHEY and CDR2 SVGAGI. The germline V and J ends were trimmed by 0 bases and 4 bases, with 12 bases remaining between them.

J is TRBJ2-5 and V is TRBV4-1, with a tentative D call TRBD1 (6 bases). This CDR3 is 15 amino acids long. Trimming left V 3 bases short and J 1 base short, with 12 bases between. The germline V gene has CDR1 MGHRA and CDR2 YSYEKL. The CDR3 here is CASSQEQGFQETQYF. The CDR3 coding sequence is TGCGCCAGCAGCCAGGAACAGGGCTTCCAAGAGACCCAGTACTTC.

This clone was found a few times. The chain links TRBV7-6 to TRBJ2-7, with D perhaps TRBD2 (6 bases). The V gene's germline CDR1 is SGHVS and CDR2 FNYEAQ. The CDR3 is 14 residues long. V was shortened by 5 bases and J by 2 bases, with 13 bases between the two germline ends. The CDR3 here is CASSAGGKAYEQYF. CDR3 nucleotides: TGTGCCAGCAGCGCCGGCGGGAAGGCCTACGAGCAGTACTTC.

The chain uses TRBV11-2 and TRBJ2-1; TRBD2 agrees at 8 bases. The CDR3 spans 15 residues. With V trimmed by 1 base and J by 5 bases, 4 bases remained unmatched. Germline CDR1 and CDR2: SGHAT and FQNNGV. CDR3 in DNA: TGTGCCAGCAGCTTAGCGGGAGGGCGGGACAATGAGCAGTTCTTC. Encoded protein: CASSLAGGRDNEQFF.

The gene calls are TRBV7-9 and TRBJ1-2; no clear D gene. V lost 1 base to trimming and J lost 2 bases, with 11 bases between them. Per germline, CDR1 SEHNR and CDR2 FQNEAQ (reference sequence). The CDR3 totals 15 residues. CDR3 sequence reads: CASSLGATGNYGYTF. CDR3 nucleotides: TGTGCCAGCAGCTTAGGAGCCACGGGGAACTATGGCTACACCTTC. The whole variable domain, filled in from reference TRBV7-9 and TRBJ1-2, reads DTGVSQNPRHKITKRGQNVTFRCDPISEHNRLYWYRQTLGQGPEFLTYFQNEAQLEKSRLLSDRFSAERPKGSFSTLEIQRTEQGDSAMYLCASSLGATGNYGYTFGSGTRLTVV.

This chain uses TRBV5-4 with TRBJ1-1, with D possibly TRBD1 on 6 matching bases. The germline V and J ends were trimmed by 7 bases and 4 bases, with 14 bases remaining between them. Per germline, CDR1 SGHNT and CDR2 YYREEE (reference sequence). This CDR3 spans 13 amino acids. In DNA, the CDR3 is TGTGCCAGCGGTATACAGGGAGGCACTGAAGCTTTCTTT. This gives the protein CASGIQGGTEAFF.

This clone was seen only once. The chain links TRBV5-1 to TRBJ2-6; no clear D gene. The CDR3 runs 11 residues. Trimming left V 7 bases short and J 8 bases short, with 7 bases between. Germline CDR1 reads SGHRS; CDR2 reads YFSETQ. CDR3 protein: CASRSTNVLTF. CDR3 DNA sequence: TGCGCCAGCCGATCGACCAACGTCCTGACTTTC.

V gene TRBV5-1 combines with J gene TRBJ1-4, with D perhaps matching TRBD1 (5 bases). Germline V gene sequence: CDR1 SGHRS, CDR2 YFSETQ. Between the trimmed V and J ends, which lost 1 base and 12 bases, there was a span of 16 bases. This CDR3 contains 14 residues. CDR3 nucleotide sequence: TGCGCCAGCAGCTTGCATCAGGGTCGCGTTGAACTGTTTTTT. Protein sequence: CASSLHQGRVELFF.

V gene TRBV27 combines with J gene TRBJ1-1; D unclear. Trimming stripped 3 bases from V and 4 bases from J, with 9 bases between. CDR1 is MNHEY and CDR2 is SMNVEV in the germline V gene (reference sequence). CDR3 size: 13 residues. CDR3 amino acids: CASSLMDTTEAFF. DNA of the CDR3: TGTGCCAGCAGTTTGATGGATACCACTGAAGCTTTCTTT.

This clone was counted a few times. The chain uses TRBV4-2 and TRBJ2-2; 8 bases are a match to TRBD2. The CDR3 has 18 amino acids. The V gene's germline CDR1 is LGHNA and CDR2 YNFKEQ. J lost 5 bases, V lost 0 bases, and 11 bases had no gene match. This CDR3 reads CASSQEGLAGSITGELFF. CDR3 DNA sequence: TGTGCCAGCAGCCAAGAGGGGCTAGCGGGTTCGATTACCGGGGAGCTGTTTTTT.